This T cell receptor beta chain was profiled in a study of cytomegalovirus exposure and HLA in healthy donors. Study information: Later, an analysis reported that the approximately 120 validation repertoires had used the same platform as the roughly 720 first-cohort repertoires. Study-wide points: First-cohort TCR clusters were later found to tend to co-occur in the roughly 130 validation repertoires. Reportedly, diagnosis of cytomegalovirus status by the classifier showed high specificity and sensitivity.

Trimming stripped 5 bases from V and 5 bases from J, with 18 bases between. CDR3 length equals 15 residues. Germline CDR1 and CDR2: MDHEN and SYDVKM. The donors were part of the validation cohort, which consisted of 120 subjects and was separate from the first cohort of under 850 subjects. TCRdb keeps only in-frame clones here, not all; method: immunoSEQ multiplex PCR. Counted here are about 63,000 clones, over 90% occurring once; the ten biggest clones make up around 7%. Details on this clone: The antigen is not known.

The sample was PBMCs. The rearrangement links TRBV28 to TRBJ2-5; perhaps TRBD1 as D (6 bases). This clonotype was sampled from a woman aged 18-29 years in good health and CMV-seropositive. CDR3 sequence reads: CASSITMTGQETQYF. The CDR3 nucleotides read TGTGCCAGCAGTATTACAATGACAGGTCAGGAGACCCAGTACTTC. Full variable domain (remainder filled in from reference TRBV28 and TRBJ2-5): DVKVTQSSRYLVKRTGEKVFLECVQDMDHENMFWYRQDPGLGLRLIYFSYDVKMKEKGDIPEGYSVSREKKERFSLILESASTNQTSMYLCASSITMTGQETQYFGPGTRLLVL.